This TCR beta chain was retrieved from a study of T cell responses to AZD1222 COVID-19 vaccine. Notes on the study in general: Of the AZD1222 recipients, only six or seven were seropositive at baseline. White British donors predominated, females outnumbered males, and clonal diversity was possibly underestimated. The peak T cell response came first, and repertoires were sampled only after it. Spike-specific TCR breadth and depth were elevated following two AZD1222 doses.

Concerning this clone: Its antigen remains unknown.

Germline assignment: CDR1 SGHRS and CDR2 YFSETQ. V shed 4 bases, J shed 5 bases, and the junction held 6 bases outside the gene matches. The CDR3 has 14 residues. Repertoires were generated with immunoSEQ multiplex PCR, while TCRdb's copy carries only in-frame clones and drops some. Of some 140,000 clones detected, 85% to 90% appear once; the ten largest clones hold roughly 5.8%. The rearrangement uses TRBV5-1 and TRBJ2-3, with 8 bases that match TRBD1. This sequence was found in an adult in good health. The source material was peripheral blood, sampled on day 0 of MenACWY control vaccination. The CDR3 region is CASSRGQGQDTQYF. CDR3 DNA sequence: TGCGCCAGCAGCCGTGGACAGGGTCAAGATACGCAGTATTTT.